This T cell receptor beta chain was profiled in a study of T-cell reconstitution after alpha-beta-depleted transplantation in children. For TCRbeta, the library was prepared with unique molecular identifiers. TCRdb reprocessed the PCR reads via MiXCR and lists one record per CDR3 protein. The table records roughly 500,000 distinct CDR3 sequences, around a third of them present only once. Trimming cost V 3 bases and J 2 bases, with 9 bases left between them. The germline V gene encodes CDR1 SGDLS and CDR2 YYNGEE. The CDR3 spans 14 residues. This TCR was recovered from a human donor who donated a stem cell graft to a child with aplastic anemia. This chain uses TRBV9 with TRBJ2-1; TRBD1 might be the D (5 bases). The sequencing here drew on PBMCs from the stem cell graft donor, taken from the stem cell graft. As DNA, the CDR3 is TGTGCCAGCAGCGAACCGACAGCCTACAATGAGCAGTTCTTC. Encoded protein: CASSEPTAYNEQFF.